Shown below are 24 T cell receptor beta chains from a single sample sequenced in a study of glioma-infiltrating T cells after dendritic cell vaccination. Profiled with immunoSEQ multiplex PCR; TCRdb holds only in-frame clones, not every one. Of around 90,000 clones in the sample, approximately 81% were seen once. The sample in question was blood, obtained before dendritic cell vaccination. The receptor set was obtained from a human donor with glioblastoma.

The chain carries TRBV30 and TRBJ1-6; weak D call: TRBD1 (6 bases). This CDR3 is 14 amino acids long. Trimming pared 4 bases from V and 9 bases from J, leaving 16 bases between. CDR1 and CDR2 (germline): GTSNPN, SVGIG (reference sequence). In DNA form, the CDR3 reads TGTGCCTGGACTAGGGGCAGGGGCAGTTCACCCCTCCACTTT. Its protein product is CAWTRGRGSSPLHF. The full variable domain, completed using reference TRBV30 and TRBJ1-6, is SQTIHQWPATLVQPVGSPLSLECTVEGTSNPNLYWYRQAAGRGLQLLFYSVGIGQISSEVPQNLSASRPQDRQFILSSKKLLLSDSGFYLCAWTRGRGSSPLHFGNGTRLTVT.

This clone was seen only a few times. This sequence joins TRBV5-6 and TRBJ1-5, with no clear D. Germline CDR1 is SGHDT and CDR2 is YYEEEE. The CDR3 has 17 residues. V lost 5 bases and J 1 base, leaving 19 bases between the germline ends. The CDR3 loop is CASSSLWEARSNQPQHF. The CDR3 bases are TGTGCCAGCAGTTCGTTATGGGAGGCCAGGAGCAATCAGCCCCAGCATTTT.

A word on this clone: The junction differs from germline at one of its ends, possibly a read error. This chain uses TRBV2 with TRBJ1-1; no clear D. The CDR3 is made up of 13 amino acids. CDR1 and CDR2 from the germline V gene are SNHLY and FYNNEI. CDR3 protein: CASRIPLSTEASF. The CDR3 region has the DNA TGTGCCAGCAGGATACCGCTGAGCACTGAAGCTTCCTTT.

The chain uses TRBV7-8 and TRBJ2-7, with 8 bases that match TRBD2. V shed 1 base and J 4 bases; nucleotides not matched to a gene: 6. CDR3 length: 15 residues. CDR1 and CDR2 (germline): SGHVS, FQNEAQ. CDR3 sequence reads: CASSLGAGAFYEQYF. CDR3 sequence (DNA): TGTGCCAGCAGCTTAGGAGCGGGGGCCTTTTACGAGCAGTACTTC.

The rearrangement links TRBV18 to TRBJ1-1; TRBD1 aligns across 7 bases. This CDR3 comprises 14 residues. Germline assignment: CDR1 KGHSH and CDR2 LQKENI. V dropped 3 bases and J dropped 3; count of bases not matched to a gene: 4. The CDR3 protein is CASSPTGYDTEAFF. DNA for the CDR3: TGTGCCAGCTCACCGACAGGGTATGACACTGAAGCTTTCTTT.

The rearrangement joins TRBV18 to TRBJ2-1, with 12 bases matching TRBD1. CDR3 length: 15 amino acids. Germline V gene sequence: CDR1 KGHSH, CDR2 LQKENI. V shed 3 bases and J 6 bases; nucleotides not matched to a gene: 3. CDR3 amino acids: CASSPGTGGFNEQFF. CDR3 in DNA: TGTGCCAGCTCACCCGGGACAGGGGGCTTCAATGAGCAGTTCTTC.

The chain couples TRBV5-5 to TRBJ1-2; 8 nucleotides agree with TRBD1. Germline V gives CDR1 SGHKS, CDR2 YYEKEE (reference sequence). The CDR3 has 14 residues. V gave up 4 bases and J gave up 4 bases; unmatched junction bases: 6. The CDR3 DNA reads as TGTGCCAGCAGCCTAGGACAGGGACTCTATGGCTACACCTTC. Translating gives CASSLGQGLYGYTF.

The chain is built from TRBV19 and TRBJ1-2; 7 bases match TRBD1. The germline gives CDR1 LNHDA, CDR2 SQIVND (reference sequence). The V segment lost 4 bases and the J segment 2 bases; nucleotides outside the gene matches: 10. This CDR3 has 16 amino acids. The CDR3 loop reads CASSRSSRTGNYGYTF. CDR3 in DNA: TGTGCCAGTAGTAGATCTAGCCGGACAGGCAACTATGGCTACACCTTC. The full variable domain, with the rest looked up from reference TRBV19 and TRBJ1-2, is DGGITQSPKYLFRKEGQNVTLSCEQNLNHDAMYWYRQDPGQGLRLIYYSQIVNDFQKGDIAEGYSVSREKKESFPLTVTSAQKNPTAFYLCASSRSSRTGNYGYTFGSGTRLTVV.

The chain recombines TRBV6-5 with TRBJ1-3; perhaps TRBD1 as D (6 bases). The CDR3 consists of 13 residues. Germline V gene data show CDR1 as MNHEY and CDR2 as SVGAGI. V lost 4 bases and J lost 4, with 8 bases in between. The CDR3 sequence is CASSFTGGNTIYF. The CDR3 bases are TGTGCCAGCAGTTTTACAGGGGGAAACACCATATATTTT.

The CDR3, as DNA: TGTGCCAGCACCCGAAACAGGGTTTCTCAGGGCTACACCTTC. It is translated as CASTRNRVSQGYTF. The genes are TRBV28 and TRBJ1-2; D is perhaps TRBD1 (6 bases). V dropped 7 bases and J dropped 8 bases, with 20 bases sitting between them. This CDR3 is 14 amino acids long. CDR1 MDHEN and CDR2 SYDVKM come from the germline V gene.

This clone was seen only a few times. The CDR3 region is CASSQGSQGLYNEQFF. The DNA of the CDR3 is TGTGCCAGCAGCCAGGGTTCACAGGGCTTATACAATGAGCAGTTCTTC. The gene calls are TRBV4-2 and TRBJ2-1, with D perhaps TRBD1 (6 bases). This CDR3 region has 16 residues. V was clipped by 3 bases and J by 4 bases, with 16 bases between them. Looked up from germline, CDR1 is LGHNA and CDR2 is YNFKEQ.

This chain links TRBV18 with TRBJ2-5; D possibly corresponds to TRBD1 (5 bases). CDR1 and CDR2 (germline): KGHSH, LQKENI. Trimming shortened V by 6 bases and J by 2 bases, and 10 bases separated the two germline ends. The CDR3 length is 13 residues. The CDR3 loop is CASSQAGQETQYF. In DNA form, the CDR3 reads TGTGCCAGCTCCCAGGCAGGGCAAGAGACCCAGTACTTC.

This chain connects TRBV11-2 to TRBJ2-2; 7 nucleotides align to TRBD1. The V gene's germline CDR1 is SGHAT and CDR2 FQNNGV. The V and J ends lost 5 bases and 2 bases, in that order; junction bases with no gene match: 8. CDR3 length: 16 residues. The CDR3 loop reads CASSRTTGPNTGELFF. Written as DNA, the CDR3 is TGTGCCAGCAGCCGGACGACAGGGCCCAACACCGGGGAGCTGTTTTTT.

V usage is TRBV30 and J usage is TRBJ1-3; 8 nucleotides agree with TRBD1. The germline V gene has CDR1 GTSNPN and CDR2 SVGIG (reference sequence). J lost 5 bases, V lost 4 bases, and 7 bases had no gene match. The CDR3 is 14 amino acids. The CDR3 nucleotides are TGTGCCTGGACCGGACAGGGCGGCCGAAACACCATATATTTT. Residues: CAWTGQGGRNTIYF.

The genes are TRBV5-1 and TRBJ2-1, with D possibly TRBD2 on 5 matching bases. Germline assignment: CDR1 SGHRS and CDR2 YFSETQ. Trimming pared 0 bases from V and 5 bases from J, leaving 6 bases between. The CDR3 sequence is 13 residues long. The CDR3 DNA sequence: TGCGCCAGCAGCTTGGCCGGGAACAATGAGCAGTTCTTC. This encodes CASSLAGNNEQFF.

This clone was seen only once. The chain combines TRBV28 with TRBJ2-3; 10 bases agree with TRBD2. Germline-derived CDR1 and CDR2 are MDHEN and SYDVKM. The CDR3 is 15 residues long. V was clipped by 6 bases and J by 0 bases; unmatched bases: 3. CDR3 bases: TGTGCCAGCAGCTCTAGCGGGAGCAGCACAGATACGCAGTATTTT. Translation: CASSSSGSSTDTQYF.

The chain has TRBV28 and TRBJ2-7; possible D gene TRBD1, 5 bases. The V gene lost 2 bases and the J gene lost 2 bases, with 19 bases spanning the gap. This CDR3 spans 17 amino acids. CDR1 and CDR2 (germline): MDHEN, SYDVKM. The CDR3 loop reads CASSLAPPGPLTYEQYF. Here the CDR3 DNA reads TGTGCCAGCAGTTTAGCCCCCCCAGGGCCTCTAACCTACGAGCAGTACTTC. The entire variable domain, with the rest obtained from reference TRBV28 and TRBJ2-7, is as follows: DVKVTQSSRYLVKRTGEKVFLECVQDMDHENMFWYRQDPGLGLRLIYFSYDVKMKEKGDIPEGYSVSREKKERFSLILESASTNQTSMYLCASSLAPPGPLTYEQYFGPGTRLTVT.

This chain connects TRBV7-3 to TRBJ2-7, with 16 bases fitting TRBD2. The junction had 4 bases not matched to a gene; V was cut back by 3 bases and J by 5 bases. CDR3 length: 16 amino acids. Per germline, CDR1 SGHTA and CDR2 FQGTGA. CDR3 nucleotides: TGTGCCAGCAGCTTGGGGACTAGCGGGAGGGGTGACGAGCAGTACTTC. It translates to CASSLGTSGRGDEQYF.

The chain recombines TRBV28 with TRBJ1-1; weak D call: TRBD1 (5 bases). Germline values: CDR1 MDHEN, CDR2 SYDVKM. The V gene lost 7 bases and the J gene lost 5 bases, with 17 bases spanning the gap. The CDR3 length is 14 residues. CDR3 DNA sequence: TGTGCCAGCACCTCCCCCCAGGGAAGAACTGAAGCTTTCTTT. Protein sequence: CASTSPQGRTEAFF.

This clone was detected only a few times. The chain is built from TRBV7-2 and TRBJ2-1; the D gene is possibly TRBD2 (6 bases). V lost 5 bases and J lost 9, with 14 bases in between. The CDR3 runs to 13 residues. From germline, CDR1 is SGHTA and CDR2 FQGNSA. The CDR3 reads CASSPSGRGEQFF. CDR3 nucleotides: TGTGCCAGCAGCCCATCCGGGCGGGGTGAGCAGTTCTTC.

The chain has TRBV11-2 and TRBJ1-6; possible D gene TRBD1, 6 bases. The CDR3 is 14 amino acids. V lost 0 bases and J 9 bases, leaving 9 bases between the germline ends. The germline gives CDR1 SGHAT, CDR2 FQNNGV. DNA for the CDR3: TGTGCCAGCAGCTTAGATCAGGGGAGTTCACCCCTCCACTTT. It translates to CASSLDQGSSPLHF.

J is TRBJ1-1 and V is TRBV2, with 7 bases aligning to TRBD1. The V gene end was trimmed by 6 bases and the J gene end by 3 bases; junction bases not matched to a gene: 10. This CDR3 comprises 15 residues. The germline V gene encodes CDR1 SNHLY and CDR2 FYNNEI. The CDR3 coding sequence is TGTGCCAGCAGGGACGCCGGGACAGCCTACACTGAAGCTTTCTTT. This gives the protein CASRDAGTAYTEAFF.

About this clone: The junction departs from germline at one end; a sequencing error may be responsible. V and J are TRBV10-3 and TRBJ1-1; 8 bases agree with TRBD1. This CDR3 is built from 15 residues. The V gene's germline CDR1 is ENHRY and CDR2 SYGVKD. This chain's CDR3 is CAISEGQGMNTEAFF. For the CDR3, the DNA is TGTGCCATCAGTGAGGGACAGGGAATGAACACCGAAGCTTTCTTT.

This chain links TRBV9 with TRBJ1-2; maybe TRBD1 (6 bases). This CDR3 is built from 16 residues. Trimming stripped 5 bases from V and 2 bases from J, with 19 bases between. Per germline, CDR1 SGDLS and CDR2 YYNGEE. CDR3 nucleotides: TGTGCCAGCAGGGAGGACAGCCTATTTTCGAACTATGGCTACACCTTC. Translating gives CASREDSLFSNYGYTF.